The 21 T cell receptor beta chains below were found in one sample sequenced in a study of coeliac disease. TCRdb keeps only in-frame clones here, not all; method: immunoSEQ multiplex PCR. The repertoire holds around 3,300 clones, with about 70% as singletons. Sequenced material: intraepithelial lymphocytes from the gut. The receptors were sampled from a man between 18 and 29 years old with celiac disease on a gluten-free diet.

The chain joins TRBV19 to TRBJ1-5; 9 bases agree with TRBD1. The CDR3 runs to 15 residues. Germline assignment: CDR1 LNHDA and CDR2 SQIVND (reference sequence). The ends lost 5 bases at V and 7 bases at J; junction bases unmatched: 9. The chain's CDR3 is CASSSGTGFSQPQHF. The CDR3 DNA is TGTGCCAGTAGTTCAGGGACAGGGTTTTCACAGCCCCAGCATTTT.

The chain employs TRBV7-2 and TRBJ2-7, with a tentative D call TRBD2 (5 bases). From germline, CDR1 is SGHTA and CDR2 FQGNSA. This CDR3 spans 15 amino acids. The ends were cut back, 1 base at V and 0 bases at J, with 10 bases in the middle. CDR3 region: CASSLGERSSYEQYF. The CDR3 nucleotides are TGTGCCAGCAGCTTAGGGGAGCGGAGCTCCTACGAGCAGTACTTC. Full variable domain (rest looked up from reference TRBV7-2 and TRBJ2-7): GAGVSQSPSNKVTEKGKDVELRCDPISGHTALYWYRQSLGQGLEFLIYFQGNSAPDKSGLPSDRFSAERTGGSVSTLTIQRTQQEDSAVYLCASSLGERSSYEQYFGPGTRLTVT.

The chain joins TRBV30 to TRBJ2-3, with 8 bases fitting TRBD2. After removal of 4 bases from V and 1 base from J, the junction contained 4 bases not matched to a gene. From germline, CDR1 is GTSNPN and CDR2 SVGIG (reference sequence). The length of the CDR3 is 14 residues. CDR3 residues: CAWNWRGGTDTQYF. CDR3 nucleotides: TGTGCCTGGAACTGGCGGGGGGGCACAGATACGCAGTATTTT.

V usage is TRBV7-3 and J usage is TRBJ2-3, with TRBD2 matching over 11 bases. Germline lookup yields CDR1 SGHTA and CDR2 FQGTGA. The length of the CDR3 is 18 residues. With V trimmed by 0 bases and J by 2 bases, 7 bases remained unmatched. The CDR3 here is CASSLTPASGGLTDTQYF. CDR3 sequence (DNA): TGTGCCAGCAGCTTAACGCCCGCTAGCGGGGGGCTCACAGATACGCAGTATTTT. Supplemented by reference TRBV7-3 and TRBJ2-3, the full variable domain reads GAGVSQTPSNKVTEKGKYVELRCDPISGHTALYWYRQSLGQGPEFLIYFQGTGAADDSGLPNDRFFAVRPEGSVSTLKIQRTERGDSAVYLCASSLTPASGGLTDTQYFGPGTRLTVL.

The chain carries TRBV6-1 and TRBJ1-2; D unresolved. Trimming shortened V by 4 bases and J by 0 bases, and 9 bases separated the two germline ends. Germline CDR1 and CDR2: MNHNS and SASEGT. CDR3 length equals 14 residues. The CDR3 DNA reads TGTGCCAGCAGTGTTTCCCTTCCTAACTATGGCTACACCTTC. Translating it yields CASSVSLPNYGYTF.

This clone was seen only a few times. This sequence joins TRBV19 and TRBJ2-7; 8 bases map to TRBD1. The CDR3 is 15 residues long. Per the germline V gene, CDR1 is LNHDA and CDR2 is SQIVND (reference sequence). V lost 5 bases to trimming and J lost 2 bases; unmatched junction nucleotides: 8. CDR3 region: CASSVAGGETYEQYF. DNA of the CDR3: TGTGCCAGTAGTGTTGCAGGGGGCGAGACCTACGAGCAGTACTTC. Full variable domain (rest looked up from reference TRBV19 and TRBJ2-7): DGGITQSPKYLFRKEGQNVTLSCEQNLNHDAMYWYRQDPGQGLRLIYYSQIVNDFQKGDIAEGYSVSREKKESFPLTVTSAQKNPTAFYLCASSVAGGETYEQYFGPGTRLTVT.

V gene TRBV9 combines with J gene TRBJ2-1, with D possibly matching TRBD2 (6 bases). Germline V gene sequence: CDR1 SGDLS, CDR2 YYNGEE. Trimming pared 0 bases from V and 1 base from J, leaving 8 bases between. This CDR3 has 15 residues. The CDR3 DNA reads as TGTGCCAGCAGCGTAGACGCGGGGTCCTACAATGAGCAGTTCTTC. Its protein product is CASSVDAGSYNEQFF.

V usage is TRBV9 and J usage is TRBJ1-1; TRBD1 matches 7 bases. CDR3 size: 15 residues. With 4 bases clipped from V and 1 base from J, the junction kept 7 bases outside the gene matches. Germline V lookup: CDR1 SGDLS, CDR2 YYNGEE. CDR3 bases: TGTGCCAGCAGCCCGACGACAGGGAAGAACACTGAAGCTTTCTTT. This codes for CASSPTTGKNTEAFF.

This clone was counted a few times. This chain's CDR3 is CASSYSGGTSSYEQYF. CDR3 nucleotides: TGTGCCAGCAGTTACTCAGGGGGCACGAGCTCCTACGAGCAGTACTTC. The chain employs TRBV6-5 and TRBJ2-7; TRBD1 agrees at 7 bases. J lost 0 bases, V lost 0 bases, and 5 bases had no gene match. The germline V gene has CDR1 MNHEY and CDR2 SVGAGI. This CDR3 has 16 residues.

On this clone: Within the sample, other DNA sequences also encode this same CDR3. The DNA for the CDR3 is TGTGCCAGCAGCGGCCGGGACAGAACTTACAATGAGCAGTTCTTC. Protein: CASSGRDRTYNEQFF. The chain is built from TRBV9 and TRBJ2-1; 7 bases align to TRBD1. The CDR3 runs to 15 residues. After removal of 3 bases from V and 4 bases from J, the junction contained 7 bases not matched to a gene. Looked up from germline, CDR1 is SGDLS and CDR2 is YYNGEE.

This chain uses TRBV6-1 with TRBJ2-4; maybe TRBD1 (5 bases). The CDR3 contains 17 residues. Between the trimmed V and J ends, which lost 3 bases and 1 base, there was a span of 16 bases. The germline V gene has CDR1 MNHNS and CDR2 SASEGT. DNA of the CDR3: TGTGCCAGCAGTGACAGGGTTGGGGTATTGGCCAAAAACATTCAGTACTTC. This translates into CASSDRVGVLAKNIQYF.

CDR3 protein: CASSQEEGSGGGTDTQYF. CDR3 nucleotide sequence: TGTGCCAGCAGCCAAGAGGAAGGTAGCGGGGGGGGCACAGATACGCAGTATTTT. The chain couples TRBV4-2 to TRBJ2-3; 11 bases are shared with TRBD2. CDR3 length: 18 residues. After removal of 0 bases from V and 1 base from J, the junction contained 6 bases not matched to a gene. CDR1 is LGHNA and CDR2 is YNFKEQ in the germline V gene.

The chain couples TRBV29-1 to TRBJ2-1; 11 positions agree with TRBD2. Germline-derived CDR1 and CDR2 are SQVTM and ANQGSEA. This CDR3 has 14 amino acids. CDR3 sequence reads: CSAKTGTSGNEQFF. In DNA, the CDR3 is TGCAGTGCGAAAACGGGGACTAGCGGCAATGAGCAGTTCTTC.

In DNA, the CDR3 is TGTGCCAGCAGCTTAGCGGGGCTCACCGGGGAGCTGTTTTTT. The encoded protein is CASSLAGLTGELFF. This chain joins TRBV5-4 and TRBJ2-2; TRBD2 agrees at 7 bases. Germline values: CDR1 SGHNT, CDR2 YYREEE (reference sequence). V shed 2 bases, J shed 4 bases, and the junction held 2 bases outside the gene matches. The CDR3 runs 14 residues.

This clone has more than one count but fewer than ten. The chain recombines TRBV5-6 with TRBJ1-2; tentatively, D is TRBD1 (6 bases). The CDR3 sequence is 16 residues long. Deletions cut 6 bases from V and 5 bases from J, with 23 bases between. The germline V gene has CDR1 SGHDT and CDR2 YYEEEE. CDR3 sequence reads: CASKLLTRDTMYGYTF. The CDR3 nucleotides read TGTGCCAGCAAGCTTTTAACCCGGGACACTATGTATGGCTACACCTTC.

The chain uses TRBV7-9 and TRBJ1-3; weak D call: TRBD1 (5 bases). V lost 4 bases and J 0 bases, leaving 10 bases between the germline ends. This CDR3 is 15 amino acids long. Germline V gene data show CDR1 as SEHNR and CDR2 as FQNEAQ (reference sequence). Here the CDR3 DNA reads TGTGCCAGCAGCTCAAGACAGCACTCTGGAAACACCATATATTTT. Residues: CASSSRQHSGNTIYF. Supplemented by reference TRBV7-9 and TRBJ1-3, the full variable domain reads DTGVSQNPRHKITKRGQNVTFRCDPISEHNRLYWYRQTLGQGPEFLTYFQNEAQLEKSRLLSDRFSAERPKGSFSTLEIQRTEQGDSAMYLCASSSRQHSGNTIYFGEGSWLTVV.

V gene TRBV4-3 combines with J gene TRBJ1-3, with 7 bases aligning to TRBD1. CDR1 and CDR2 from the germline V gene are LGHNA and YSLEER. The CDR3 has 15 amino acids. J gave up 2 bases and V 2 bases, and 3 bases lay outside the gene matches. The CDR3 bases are TGCGCCAGCAGCCAAAGGACAGGAACTGGAAACACCATATATTTT. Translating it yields CASSQRTGTGNTIYF.

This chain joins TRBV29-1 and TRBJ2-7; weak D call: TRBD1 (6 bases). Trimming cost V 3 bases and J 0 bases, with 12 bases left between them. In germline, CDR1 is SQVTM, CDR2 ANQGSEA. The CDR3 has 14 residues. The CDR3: CSVDKLDSSYEQYF. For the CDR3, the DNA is TGCAGCGTTGATAAGCTGGACAGCTCCTACGAGCAGTACTTC.

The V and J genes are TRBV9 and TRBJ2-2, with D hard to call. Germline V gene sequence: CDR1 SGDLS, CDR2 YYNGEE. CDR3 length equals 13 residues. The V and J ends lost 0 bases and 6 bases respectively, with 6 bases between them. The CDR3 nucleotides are TGTGCCAGCAGCGTAGTGGGCGCCGGGGAGCTGTTTTTT. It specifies CASSVVGAGELFF.

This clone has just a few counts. CDR3 nucleotides: TGTGCCAGCAGTTTCCCCGGGACAGGGACAACTGAAGCTTTCTTT. Its translation is CASSFPGTGTTEAFF. This chain joins TRBV28 and TRBJ1-1, with TRBD1 identical over 9 bases. Germline assignment: CDR1 MDHEN and CDR2 SYDVKM. J lost 5 bases, V lost 3 bases, and 7 bases had no gene match. CDR3 length equals 15 residues.

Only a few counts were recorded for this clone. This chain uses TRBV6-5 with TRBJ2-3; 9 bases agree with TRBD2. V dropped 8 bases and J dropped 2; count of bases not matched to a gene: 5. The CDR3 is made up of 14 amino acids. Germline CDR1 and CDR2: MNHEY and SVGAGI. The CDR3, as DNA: TGTGCCAGCGGTGCTAGCGGGGCCACAGATACGCAGTATTTT. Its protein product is CASGASGATDTQYF.